These T cell receptor beta chains were read from a single sample in a study of cytomegalovirus exposure and HLA in healthy donors. The table came from immunoSEQ multiplex PCR; TCRdb's copy has only in-frame clones and leaves some out. The sample lists around 150,000 clones, around 10% occurring once. Sequenced input: PBMCs. The receptor source for this set is a male donor in good health and CMV-seronegative. CDR3s leave out the opening cysteine and the closing phenylalanine or tryptophan. Size values are once, few and many counts, or a class for expanded clones, and some rows have none.

NA	TRBV7-2	TRBJ1-1	ASSWDGRAF
NA	TRBV28	TRBJ1-2	ASSRPGQYYGYT
few	TRBV7-2	TRBJ2-5	ASSALVYLGILLNETQY
few	TRBV7-3	TRBJ1-1	ASSLFVSTEAF
NA	TRBV4-3	TRBJ2-3	ASSQDGRTSGRPDTQY
few	TRBV4-3	TRBJ2-2	ASSPGTFNTGELF
few	TRBV14	TRBJ2-7	ASSQGSRGYEQY
NA	TRBV13	TRBJ2-5	ASSLQGLRGPEETQY
few	TRBV29-1	TRBJ2-3	SVHSGDTQY
NA	TRBV27	TRBJ2-1	ASSLWGEGISYNEQF
few	TRBV6-5	TRBJ2-7	ASSYRDSAPYEQY
few	TRBV20-1	TRBJ1-2	SAPTAYGYT
NA	TRBV30	TRBJ2-2	AWSWLATGELF
few	TRBV2	TRBJ2-6	ASRGDRVGSGANVLT
NA	TRBV29-1	TRBJ2-7	SVALAIKLNPYEQY
NA	TRBV7-3	TRBJ2-7	ASSLGQQGIQY
NA	TRBV5-1	TRBJ2-7	ASSGTGYGPEQY
NA	TRBV10-3	TRBJ1-1	AIRLDPQGTEAF
few	TRBV7-2	TRBJ2-1	ASSLGDRVHNEQF
few	TRBV7-2	TRBJ2-2	ASNLEHGTGELF
few	TRBV11-3	TRBJ2-7	ASSLVCSRTGSSYEQY
NA	TRBV7-9	TRBJ1-5	ASSGVGGNRPQH
few	TRBV4-1	TRBJ2-1	ASSQDPGAIPYNEQF
NA	TRBV5-4	TRBJ2-7	ASSLGGGTSGGQY
few	TRBV4-3	TRBJ2-7	ASSQDTGLAGGLGEQY
NA	TRBV4-3	TRBJ2-3	ASSGGTLFTDTQY
few	TRBV4-3	TRBJ2-5	ASSRGTGVQETQY
NA	TRBV7-9	TRBJ2-1	ASSFLRGADYNEQF
few	TRBV19	TRBJ2-1	ASSSRLAGGHNEQF
NA	TRBV11-2	TRBJ2-3	ASSSLRGRRADTQY
NA	TRBV19	TRBJ2-2	ASTPPAGRRVTGELF
NA	TRBV28	TRBJ1-1	ASRRRSSVNTEAF
NA	TRBV28	TRBJ2-3	ASGKGGAGTDTQY
few	TRBV19	TRBJ2-2	ASTLNTGELF
NA	TRBV4-1	TRBJ1-2	ASSPDYLTNYGYT
few	TRBV7-2	TRBJ2-2	ASSRSFGTGELF
NA	TRBV19	TRBJ1-2	ASTIGTGRNYGYT
NA	TRBV5-1	TRBJ2-3	ASSLGASSDFYTDTQY
few	TRBV11-2	TRBJ2-5	ASSSWGLAGGVGTQY
NA	TRBV28	TRBJ1-5	ASSLFPGGQPQH
NA	TRBV5-1	TRBJ1-1	ASRFDRNTEAF
few	TRBV19	TRBJ1-2	ASSIDRYGYT
NA	TRBV4-1	TRBJ2-1	ASSQTPGQTYNEQF